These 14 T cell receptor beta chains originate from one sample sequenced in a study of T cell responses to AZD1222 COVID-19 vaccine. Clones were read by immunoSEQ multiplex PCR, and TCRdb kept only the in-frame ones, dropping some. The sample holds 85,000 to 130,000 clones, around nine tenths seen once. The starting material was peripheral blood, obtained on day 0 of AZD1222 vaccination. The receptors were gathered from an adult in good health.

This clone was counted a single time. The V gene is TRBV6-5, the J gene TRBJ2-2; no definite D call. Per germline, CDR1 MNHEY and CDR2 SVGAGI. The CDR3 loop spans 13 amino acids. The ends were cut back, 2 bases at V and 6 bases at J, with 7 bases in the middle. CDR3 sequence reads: CASSYGVSGELFF. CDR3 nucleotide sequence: TGTGCCAGCAGTTACGGGGTTTCCGGGGAGCTGTTTTTT.

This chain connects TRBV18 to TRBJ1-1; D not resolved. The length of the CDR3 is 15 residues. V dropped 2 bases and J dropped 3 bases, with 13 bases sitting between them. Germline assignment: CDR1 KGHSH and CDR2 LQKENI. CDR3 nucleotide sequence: TGTGCCAGCTCACCAAGAGGCCCAACCTACACTGAAGCTTTCTTT. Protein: CASSPRGPTYTEAFF.

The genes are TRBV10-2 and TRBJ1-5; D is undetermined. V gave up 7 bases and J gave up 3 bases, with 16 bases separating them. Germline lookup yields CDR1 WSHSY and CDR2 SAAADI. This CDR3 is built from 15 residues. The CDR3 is CASKSIGPFNQPQHF. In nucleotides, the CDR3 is TGCGCCAGCAAGAGTATAGGCCCCTTCAATCAGCCCCAGCATTTT.

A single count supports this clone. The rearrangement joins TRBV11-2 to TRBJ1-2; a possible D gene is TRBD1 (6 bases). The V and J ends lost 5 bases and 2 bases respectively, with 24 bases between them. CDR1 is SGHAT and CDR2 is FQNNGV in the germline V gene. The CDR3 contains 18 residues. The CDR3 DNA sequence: TGTGCCAGCAGCGCGATCCGGGGGGCGCGGGTAGGCAACTATGGCTACACCTTC. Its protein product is CASSAIRGARVGNYGYTF.

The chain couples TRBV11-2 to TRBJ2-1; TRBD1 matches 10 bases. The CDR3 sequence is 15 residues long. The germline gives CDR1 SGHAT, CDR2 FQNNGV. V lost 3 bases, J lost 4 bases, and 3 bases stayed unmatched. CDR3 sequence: CASSFGQGGYNEQFF. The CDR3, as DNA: TGTGCCAGCAGCTTCGGACAGGGGGGTTACAATGAGCAGTTCTTC.

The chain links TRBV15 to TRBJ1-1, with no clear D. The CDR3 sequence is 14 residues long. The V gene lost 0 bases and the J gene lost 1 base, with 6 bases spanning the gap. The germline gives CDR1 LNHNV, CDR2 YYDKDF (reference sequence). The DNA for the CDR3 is TGTGCCACCAGCAGAGATAACACGAACACTGAAGCTTTCTTT. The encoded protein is CATSRDNTNTEAFF.

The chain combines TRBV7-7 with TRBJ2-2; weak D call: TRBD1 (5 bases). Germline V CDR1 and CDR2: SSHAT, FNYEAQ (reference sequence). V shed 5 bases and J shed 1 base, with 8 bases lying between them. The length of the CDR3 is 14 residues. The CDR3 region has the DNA TGTGCCAGCAGCGAAACAGGGAACACCGGGGAGCTGTTTTTT. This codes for CASSETGNTGELFF.

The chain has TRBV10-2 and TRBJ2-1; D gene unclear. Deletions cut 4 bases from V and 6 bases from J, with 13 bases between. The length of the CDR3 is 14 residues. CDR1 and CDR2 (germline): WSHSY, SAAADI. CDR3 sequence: CASSGSSGVNEQFF. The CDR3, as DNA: TGCGCCAGCAGTGGGAGTAGTGGGGTCAATGAGCAGTTCTTC.

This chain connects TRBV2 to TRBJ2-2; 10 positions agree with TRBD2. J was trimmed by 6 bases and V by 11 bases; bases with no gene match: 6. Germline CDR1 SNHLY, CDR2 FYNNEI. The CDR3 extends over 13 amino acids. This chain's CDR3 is CAGLAGEPGELFF. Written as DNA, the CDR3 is TGTGCCGGGCTAGCGGGGGAACCCGGGGAGCTGTTTTTT.

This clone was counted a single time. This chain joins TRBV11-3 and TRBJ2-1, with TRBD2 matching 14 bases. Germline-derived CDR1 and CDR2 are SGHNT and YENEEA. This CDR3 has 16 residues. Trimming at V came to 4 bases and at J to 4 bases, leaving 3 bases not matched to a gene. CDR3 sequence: CASSSGLAGGYNEQFF. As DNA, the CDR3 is TGTGCCAGCAGCTCCGGACTAGCGGGGGGATACAATGAGCAGTTCTTC.

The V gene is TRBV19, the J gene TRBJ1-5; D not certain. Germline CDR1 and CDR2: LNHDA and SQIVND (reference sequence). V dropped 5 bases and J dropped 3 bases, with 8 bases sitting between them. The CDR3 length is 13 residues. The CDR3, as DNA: TGTGCCAGTAGTCGCATCCACAATCAGCCCCAGCATTTT. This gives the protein CASSRIHNQPQHF.

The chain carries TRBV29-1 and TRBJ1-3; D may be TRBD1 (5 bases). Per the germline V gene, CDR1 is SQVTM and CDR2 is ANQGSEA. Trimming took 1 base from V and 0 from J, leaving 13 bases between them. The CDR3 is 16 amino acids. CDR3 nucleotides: TGCAGCGTTGAAGGGTACAGGCCGGACTCTGGAAACACCATATATTTT. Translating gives CSVEGYRPDSGNTIYF.

CDR3: CASSLRLVGYEQYF. CDR3 in DNA: TGTGCCAGCAGCTTGAGGCTAGTGGGGTACGAGCAGTACTTC. The gene calls are TRBV5-6 and TRBJ2-7; no clear D gene. The CDR3 extends over 14 amino acids. V lost 1 base to trimming and J lost 4 bases, with 12 bases between them. Germline V gene data show CDR1 as SGHDT and CDR2 as YYEEEE.

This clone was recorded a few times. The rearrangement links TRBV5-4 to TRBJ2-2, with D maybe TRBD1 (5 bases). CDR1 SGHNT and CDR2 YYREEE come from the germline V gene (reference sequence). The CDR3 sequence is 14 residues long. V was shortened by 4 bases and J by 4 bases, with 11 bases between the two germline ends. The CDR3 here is CASSAAGPTGELFF. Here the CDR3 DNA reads TGTGCCAGCAGCGCGGCAGGGCCCACCGGGGAGCTGTTTTTT.